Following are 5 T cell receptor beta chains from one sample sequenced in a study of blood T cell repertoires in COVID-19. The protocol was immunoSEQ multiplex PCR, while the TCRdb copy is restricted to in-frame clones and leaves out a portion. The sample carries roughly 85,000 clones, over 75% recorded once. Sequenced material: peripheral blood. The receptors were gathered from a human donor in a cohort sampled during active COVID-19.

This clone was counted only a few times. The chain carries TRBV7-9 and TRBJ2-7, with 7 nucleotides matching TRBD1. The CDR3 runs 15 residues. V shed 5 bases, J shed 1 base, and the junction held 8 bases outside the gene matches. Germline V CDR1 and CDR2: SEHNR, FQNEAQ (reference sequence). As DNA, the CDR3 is TGTGCCAGCAGCCCAGGGGGACCCAGGTCCTACGAGCAGTACTTC. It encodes CASSPGGPRSYEQYF.

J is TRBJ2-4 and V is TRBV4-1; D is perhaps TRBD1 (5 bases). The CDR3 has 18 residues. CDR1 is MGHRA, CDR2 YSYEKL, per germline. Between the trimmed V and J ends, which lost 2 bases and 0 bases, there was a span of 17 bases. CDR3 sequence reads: CASSQRTVDTLAKNIQYF. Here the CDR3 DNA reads TGCGCCAGCAGCCAACGAACTGTGGACACCTTAGCCAAAAACATTCAGTACTTC.

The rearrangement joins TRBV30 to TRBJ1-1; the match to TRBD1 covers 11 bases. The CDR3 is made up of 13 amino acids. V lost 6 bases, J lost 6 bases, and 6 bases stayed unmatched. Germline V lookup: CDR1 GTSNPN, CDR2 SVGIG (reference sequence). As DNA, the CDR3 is TGTGCCTGCTCCCGGGACAGGGGGTCTGAAGCTTTCTTT. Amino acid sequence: CACSRDRGSEAFF.

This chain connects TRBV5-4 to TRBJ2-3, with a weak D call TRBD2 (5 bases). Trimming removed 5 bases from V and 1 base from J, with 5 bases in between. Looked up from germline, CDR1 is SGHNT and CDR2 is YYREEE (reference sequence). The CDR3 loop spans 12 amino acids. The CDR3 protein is CASRRGTDTQYF. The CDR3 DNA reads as TGTGCCAGCAGGCGGGGCACAGATACGCAGTATTTT.

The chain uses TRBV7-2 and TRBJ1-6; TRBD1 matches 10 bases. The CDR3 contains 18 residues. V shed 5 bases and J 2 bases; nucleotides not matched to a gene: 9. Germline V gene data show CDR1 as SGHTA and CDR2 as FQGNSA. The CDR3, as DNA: TGTGCCAGCAGCAACCTTCGACAGGGGGCCACCTATAATTCACCCCTCCACTTT. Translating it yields CASSNLRQGATYNSPLHF.